The 25 T cell receptor beta chains below were found in one sample sequenced in a study of early T cells in non-severe SARS-CoV-2 infection. TCRdb recomputed calls from the 5' RACE reads with MiXCR, one row per CDR3 protein. The sample lists approximately 73,000 distinct CDR3 sequences; around 11% were seen once. What was sequenced was whole blood. The source is an adult who was a healthcare worker with PCR-confirmed SARS-CoV-2 infection or an uninfected control (not recorded which).

There are a few counts of this clonotype. The chain joins TRBV6-2 or TRBV6-3 to TRBJ1-1, with D uncertain. In germline, CDR1 is MNHEY, CDR2 SVGEGT. This CDR3 region has 13 residues. The V and J ends lost 5 bases and 1 base respectively, with 8 bases between them. CDR3 region: CASSQRENTEAFF. In nucleotides, the CDR3 is TGTGCCAGCAGTCAAAGAGAGAACACTGAAGCTTTCTTT.

This clonotype was observed many times. The chain carries TRBV12-5 and TRBJ2-1; 7 nucleotides align to TRBD2. From germline, CDR1 is LGHNT and CDR2 FRNRAP. After removal of 0 bases from V and 14 bases from J, the junction contained 7 bases not matched to a gene. The CDR3 is 13 residues long. The CDR3, as DNA: TGTGCTAGTGGTTTGGTCCCGGGGGGAAATGAGTTCTTC. Residues: CASGLVPGGNEFF.

This clonotype was recorded many times. The rearrangement joins TRBV7-2 to TRBJ2-7, with 7 bases aligning to TRBD2. Trimming removed 2 bases from V and 2 bases from J; junction bases left unmatched: 9. Germline CDR1 SGHTA, CDR2 FQGNSA. CDR3 length equals 16 residues. In DNA, the CDR3 is TGTGCCAGCAGCTTACAACACCCAGCGGGAACCTACGAGCAGTACTTC. Protein sequence: CASSLQHPAGTYEQYF. The full variable domain, rest sourced from reference TRBV7-2 and TRBJ2-7, is GAGVSQSPSNKVTEKGKDVELRCDPISGHTALYWYRQSLGQGLEFLIYFQGNSAPDKSGLPSDRFSAERTGGSVSTLTIQRTQQEDSAVYLCASSLQHPAGTYEQYFGPGTRLTVT.

Notes on this clonotype: Since a much larger clone is just one base distant, this may be a read error. V gene TRBV4-2 combines with J gene TRBJ2-5; a possible D gene is TRBD1 (5 bases). The V end was cut by 0 bases, the J end by 3 bases, with 14 bases between. Looked up from germline, CDR1 is LGHNA and CDR2 is YNFKEQ. This CDR3 has 16 residues. The DNA for the CDR3 is TGTGCCAGCAGCCAAGAGGCAGGGTTGTGGGAAGAGACCCAGTACTTC. This codes for CASSQEAGLWEETQYF.

The chain combines TRBV5-5 with TRBJ2-1; 8 bases agree with TRBD2. CDR3 length equals 15 residues. The trim removed 2 bases at V and 8 bases at J, leaving 9 bases unmatched. Germline values: CDR1 SGHKS, CDR2 YYEKEE (reference sequence). The DNA for the CDR3 is TGTGCCAGCAGCTTTGAGCGGGGGCCCCGGGATGAGCAGTTCTTC. Translated: CASSFERGPRDEQFF.

This clonotype was recorded many times. The chain recombines TRBV10-1 with TRBJ1-2; 10 nucleotides agree with TRBD1. Losses at the gene ends were 8 bases for V and 4 bases for J; bases not matched to a gene: 10. Germline CDR1 reads WNHNN; CDR2 reads SYGVQD (reference sequence). This CDR3 region has 15 residues. The CDR3 nucleotides read TGCGCCAGCCTTGCGGGGACAGGGGCTCCCTATGGCTACACCTTC. Its protein product is CASLAGTGAPYGYTF.

The chain carries TRBV25-1 and TRBJ2-5; 7 positions match TRBD1. CDR1 MGHDK and CDR2 SYGVNS come from the germline V gene. J lost 5 bases, V lost 0 bases, and 6 bases had no gene match. This CDR3 contains 15 residues. The CDR3: CASSEYDRVWETQYF. CDR3 DNA sequence: TGTGCCAGCAGTGAATACGACAGGGTATGGGAGACCCAGTACTTC.

This clonotype has only a few counts. The CDR3 coding sequence is TGTGCCAGCAGCCCCATAGCGGAAACCTACAATGAGCAGTTCTTC. Protein sequence: CASSPIAETYNEQFF. The V gene is TRBV4-2, the J gene TRBJ2-1, with D possibly TRBD2 on 6 matching bases. The V gene's germline CDR1 is LGHNA and CDR2 YNFKEQ. The germline V and J ends were trimmed by 4 bases and 2 bases, with 12 bases remaining between them. This CDR3 contains 15 residues.

The table lists this clonotype with a few counts. The chain has TRBV10-2 and TRBJ1-1, with D possibly matching TRBD1 (5 bases). CDR3 length: 18 amino acids. Looked up from germline, CDR1 is WSHSY and CDR2 is SAAADI. The V and J ends lost 0 bases and 3 bases respectively, with 20 bases between them. CDR3 sequence: CASSESGRWGTKDTEAFF. The DNA of the CDR3 is TGCGCCAGCAGTGAGTCGGGCCGATGGGGGACGAAAGACACTGAAGCTTTCTTT.

This clonotype has at least ten counts. The rearrangement uses TRBV4-2 and TRBJ1-6; 7 bases map to TRBD1. Germline V lookup: CDR1 LGHNA, CDR2 YNFKEQ. J lost 7 bases, V lost 0 bases, and 3 bases had no gene match. This CDR3 has 15 amino acids. The DNA for the CDR3 is TGTGCCAGCAGCCAAGAGCACAGGGGCAATTCACCCCTCCACTTT. Protein sequence: CASSQEHRGNSPLHF.

The chain links TRBV29-1 to TRBJ2-4; maybe TRBD1 (5 bases). CDR1 is SQVTM and CDR2 is ANQGSEA in the germline V gene. The ends were cut back, 3 bases at V and 2 bases at J, with 8 bases in the middle. The CDR3 totals 13 residues. The CDR3 bases are TGCAGCGTTGAGTACAGGTCCAAAAACATTCAGTACTTC. Its protein product is CSVEYRSKNIQYF.

The DNA for the CDR3 is TGTGCCAGCTCACCGACAGTCCCAGAGGGGGACACTGAAGCTTTCTTT. It encodes CASSPTVPEGDTEAFF. This chain links TRBV18 with TRBJ1-1; tentatively, D is TRBD1 (6 bases). The germline V gene has CDR1 KGHSH and CDR2 LQKENI. This CDR3 comprises 16 residues. V was pared by 3 bases and J by 3 bases, with 17 bases between.

The V call is TRBV6-2 or TRBV6-3, the J call TRBJ1-1; D is ambiguous. CDR1 and CDR2 from the germline V gene are MNHEY and SVGEGT. The CDR3 runs to 14 residues. Trimming pared 3 bases from V and 5 bases from J, leaving 13 bases between. The CDR3 protein is CASSYRAAGTEAFF. The CDR3 nucleotides read TGTGCCAGCAGTTATCGGGCCGCTGGGACTGAAGCTTTCTTT.

This clonotype has more than one count but fewer than ten. The chain employs TRBV10-1 and TRBJ2-4; 8 positions match TRBD1. The junction had 0 bases not matched to a gene; V was cut back by 4 bases and J by 4 bases. Germline-derived CDR1 and CDR2 are WNHNN and SYGVQD (reference sequence). The CDR3 runs 13 residues. CDR3 in DNA: TGCGCCAGCAGTGGGACAGGGAAAAACATTCAGTACTTC. It yields the protein CASSGTGKNIQYF.

This clonotype was counted between two and nine times. The chain links TRBV7-8 to TRBJ2-3, with a tentative D call TRBD1 (5 bases). V was cut by 5 bases and J by 3 bases, with 6 bases left in between. The CDR3 has 12 amino acids. The germline V gene has CDR1 SGHVS and CDR2 FQNEAQ. Here the CDR3 DNA reads TGTGCCAGCAGCGCAGGGACAGATACGCAGTATTTT. This codes for CASSAGTDTQYF.

This clonotype was counted a few times. The chain joins TRBV12-3 or TRBV12-4 to TRBJ1-5; no definite D call. The CDR3 runs 15 residues. V was pared by 3 bases and J by 2 bases, with 11 bases between. CDR3 bases: TGTGCCAGCAGTTTTTGGGGTTTGGGCAATCAGCCCCAGCATTTT. Translation: CASSFWGLGNQPQHF.

This clonotype was seen a few times. The V gene is TRBV12-3 or TRBV12-4, the J gene TRBJ2-7; D call uncertain. The CDR3 runs 14 residues. V gave up 6 bases and J gave up 2 bases, with 14 bases separating them. The CDR3 DNA sequence: TGTGCCAGCAGCCTTTCTGGCCAAACCTACGAGCAGTACTTC. Protein product: CASSLSGQTYEQYF.

DNA of the CDR3: TGTGCCACCTCCGTCGGGAAGGAGCTGTTTTTT. It codes for CATSVGKELFF. The chain combines TRBV24-1 with TRBJ2-2; D is perhaps TRBD2 (5 bases). The length of the CDR3 is 11 residues. Germline assignment: CDR1 KGHDR and CDR2 SFDVKD. The V end lost 9 bases, the J end lost 10 bases, and 11 bases lay between the germline ends.

This clonotype was seen repeatedly, ten times or more. The chain recombines TRBV3-1 with TRBJ1-2; no definite D call. CDR1 and CDR2 from the germline V gene are LGHDT and YNNKEL (reference sequence). The V and J ends lost 0 bases and 2 bases respectively, with 7 bases between them. This CDR3 comprises 14 residues. Here the CDR3 DNA reads TGTGCCAGCAGCCAAGAAGGGCGGAACTATGGCTACACCTTC. Amino acid sequence: CASSQEGRNYGYTF. Variable domain in full (rest from reference TRBV3-1 and TRBJ1-2): DTAVSQTPKYLVTQMGNDKSIKCEQNLGHDTMYWYKQDSKKFLKIMFSYNNKELIINETVPNRFSPKSPDKAHLNLHINSLELGDSAVYFCASSQEGRNYGYTFGSGTRLTVV.

This clonotype was picked up many times. The gene calls are TRBV4-3 and TRBJ1-2, with 9 bases that match TRBD1. CDR1 is LGHNA, CDR2 YSLEER, per germline. The CDR3 runs 13 residues. J was trimmed by 8 bases and V by 5 bases; bases with no gene match: 6. CDR3 loop: CASSFGTGQGYTF. For the CDR3, the DNA is TGCGCCAGCAGCTTTGGGACAGGGCAAGGCTACACCTTC.

This clonotype was found a few times. The chain combines TRBV4-2 with TRBJ1-1, with TRBD1 matching over 7 bases. Germline values: CDR1 LGHNA, CDR2 YNFKEQ. The CDR3 is 14 amino acids. V dropped 4 bases and J dropped 4; count of bases not matched to a gene: 6. CDR3 in DNA: TGTGCCAGCAGCCGAGACAGGGAGCCCACTGAAGCTTTCTTT. The encoded protein is CASSRDREPTEAFF.

Here the CDR3 reads CASSWNDRDGYTF. CDR3 DNA: TGCGCCAGCAGCTGGAACGACAGGGATGGCTACACCTTC. J is TRBJ1-2 and V is TRBV5-1; 7 bases align to TRBD1. The CDR3 sequence is 13 residues long. The V segment lost 3 bases and the J segment 6 bases; nucleotides outside the gene matches: 5. Per the germline V gene, CDR1 is SGHRS and CDR2 is YFSETQ.

This clonotype has only a few counts. This sequence joins TRBV7-9 and TRBJ2-1; 10 nucleotides match TRBD2. The J segment lost 1 base and the V segment lost 1 base, leaving 13 bases of the junction unmatched. There are 20 residues in the CDR3. CDR1 and CDR2 from the germline V gene are SEHNR and FQNEAQ (reference sequence). For the CDR3, the DNA is TGTGCCAGCAGCTTAGAGGGGCTGGATAGCGGGGGGTGGTCCTACAATGAGCAGTTCTTC. It yields the protein CASSLEGLDSGGWSYNEQFF.

About this clonotype: This sequence may be a read error, since a much larger clone differs from it by one base. CDR3 in DNA: TGTGCCAGCAGGGACAGGGGATCCTCCGCCGAGCAGTACTTC. Its protein product is CASRDRGSSAEQYF. This chain connects TRBV2 to TRBJ2-7; 9 bases line up with TRBD1. CDR1 and CDR2 from the germline V gene are SNHLY and FYNNEI. V shed 6 bases and J 6 bases; nucleotides not matched to a gene: 9. CDR3 length: 14 amino acids.

This clonotype has a count of ten or more. The chain joins TRBV7-2 to TRBJ2-7; TRBD1 agrees at 8 bases. The trim removed 4 bases at V and 2 bases at J, leaving 4 bases unmatched. The germline gives CDR1 SGHTA, CDR2 FQGNSA. CDR3 size: 14 residues. For the CDR3, the DNA is TGTGCCAGCAGCTCCGGGACAGGCCCCTACGAGCAGTACTTC. It encodes CASSSGTGPYEQYF.